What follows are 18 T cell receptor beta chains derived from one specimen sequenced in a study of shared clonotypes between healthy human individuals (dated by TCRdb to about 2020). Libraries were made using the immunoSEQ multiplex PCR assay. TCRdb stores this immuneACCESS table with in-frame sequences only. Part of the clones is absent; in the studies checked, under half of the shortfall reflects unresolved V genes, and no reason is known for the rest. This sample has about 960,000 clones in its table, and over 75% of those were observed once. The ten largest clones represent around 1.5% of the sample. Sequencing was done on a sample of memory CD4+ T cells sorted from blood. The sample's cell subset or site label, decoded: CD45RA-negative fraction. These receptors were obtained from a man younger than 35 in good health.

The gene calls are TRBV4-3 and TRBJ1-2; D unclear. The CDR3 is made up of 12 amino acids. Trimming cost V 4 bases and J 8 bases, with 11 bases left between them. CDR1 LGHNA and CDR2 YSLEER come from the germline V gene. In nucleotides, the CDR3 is TGCGCCAGCAGCCGGCCGGGGTTAGGCTACACCTTC. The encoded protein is CASSRPGLGYTF.

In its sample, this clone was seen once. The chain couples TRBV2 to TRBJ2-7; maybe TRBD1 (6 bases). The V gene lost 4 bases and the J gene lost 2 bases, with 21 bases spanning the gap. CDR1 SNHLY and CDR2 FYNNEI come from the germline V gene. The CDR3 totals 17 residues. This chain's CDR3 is CASSVVQGQYVAYEQYF. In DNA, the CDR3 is TGTGCCAGCAGTGTGGTTCAAGGACAGTACGTCGCCTACGAGCAGTACTTC.

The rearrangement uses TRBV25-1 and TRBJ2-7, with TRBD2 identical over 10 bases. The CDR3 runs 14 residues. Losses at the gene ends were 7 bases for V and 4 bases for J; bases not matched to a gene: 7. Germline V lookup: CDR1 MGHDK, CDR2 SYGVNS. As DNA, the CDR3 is TGTGCCAGCAAGCGGGAGGGGCCACCGTACGAGCAGTACTTC. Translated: CASKREGPPYEQYF.

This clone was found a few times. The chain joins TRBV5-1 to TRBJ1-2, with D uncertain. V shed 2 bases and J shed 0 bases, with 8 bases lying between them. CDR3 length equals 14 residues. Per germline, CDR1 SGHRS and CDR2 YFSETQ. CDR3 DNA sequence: TGCGCCAGCAGCTTAACGGCTACTAACTATGGCTACACCTTC. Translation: CASSLTATNYGYTF.

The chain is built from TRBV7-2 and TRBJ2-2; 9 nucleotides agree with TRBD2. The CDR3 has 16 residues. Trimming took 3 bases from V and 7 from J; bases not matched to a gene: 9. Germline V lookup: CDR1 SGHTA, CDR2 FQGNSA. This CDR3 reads CASSFVAGAGNGELFF. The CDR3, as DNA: TGTGCCAGCAGCTTCGTAGCGGGAGCGGGTAACGGGGAGCTGTTTTTT. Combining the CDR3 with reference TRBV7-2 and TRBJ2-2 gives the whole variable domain GAGVSQSPSNKVTEKGKDVELRCDPISGHTALYWYRQSLGQGLEFLIYFQGNSAPDKSGLPSDRFSAERTGGSVSTLTIQRTQQEDSAVYLCASSFVAGAGNGELFFGEGSRLTVL.

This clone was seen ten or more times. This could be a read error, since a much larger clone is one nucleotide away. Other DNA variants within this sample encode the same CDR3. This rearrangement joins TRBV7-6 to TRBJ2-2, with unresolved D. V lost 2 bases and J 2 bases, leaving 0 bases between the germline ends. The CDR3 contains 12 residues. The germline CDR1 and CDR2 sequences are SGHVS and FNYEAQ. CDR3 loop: CASSLNTGELFF. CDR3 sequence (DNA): TGTGCCAGCAGCTTAAACACCGGGGAGCTGTTTTTT. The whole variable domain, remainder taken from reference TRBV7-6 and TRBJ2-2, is GAGVSQSPRYKVTKRGQDVALRCDPISGHVSLYWYRQALGQGPEFLTYFNYEAQQDKSGLPNDRFSAERPEGSISTLTIQRTEQRDSAMYRCASSLNTGELFFGEGSRLTVL.

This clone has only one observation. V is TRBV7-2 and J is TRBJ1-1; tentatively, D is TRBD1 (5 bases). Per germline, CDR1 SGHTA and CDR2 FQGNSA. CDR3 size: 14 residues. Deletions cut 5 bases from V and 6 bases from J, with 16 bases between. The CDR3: CASSPNKGRAEAFF. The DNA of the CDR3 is TGTGCCAGCAGCCCAAATAAGGGGCGTGCTGAAGCTTTCTTT.

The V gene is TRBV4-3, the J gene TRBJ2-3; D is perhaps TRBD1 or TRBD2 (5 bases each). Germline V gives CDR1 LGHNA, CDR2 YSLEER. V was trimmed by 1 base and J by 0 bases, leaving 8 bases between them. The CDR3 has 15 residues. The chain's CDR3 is CASSQGGGSTDTQYF. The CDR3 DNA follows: TGCGCCAGCAGCCAAGGGGGCGGGAGCACAGATACGCAGTATTTT.

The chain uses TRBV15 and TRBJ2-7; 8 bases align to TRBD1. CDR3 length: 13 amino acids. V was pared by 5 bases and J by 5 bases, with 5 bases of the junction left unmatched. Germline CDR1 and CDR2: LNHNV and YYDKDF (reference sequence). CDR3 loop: CATSFSGGDEQYF. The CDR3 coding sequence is TGTGCCACCAGCTTTTCAGGGGGCGACGAGCAGTACTTC.

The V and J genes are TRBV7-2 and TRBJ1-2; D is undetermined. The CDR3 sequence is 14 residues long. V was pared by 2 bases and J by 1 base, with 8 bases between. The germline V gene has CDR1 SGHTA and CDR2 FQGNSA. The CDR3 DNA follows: TGTGCCAGCAGCTTAAACAGACTTAACTATGGCTACACCTTC. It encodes CASSLNRLNYGYTF. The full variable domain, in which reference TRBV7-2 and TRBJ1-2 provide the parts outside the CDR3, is GAGVSQSPSNKVTEKGKDVELRCDPISGHTALYWYRQSLGQGLEFLIYFQGNSAPDKSGLPSDRFSAERTGGSVSTLTIQRTQQEDSAVYLCASSLNRLNYGYTFGSGTRLTVV.

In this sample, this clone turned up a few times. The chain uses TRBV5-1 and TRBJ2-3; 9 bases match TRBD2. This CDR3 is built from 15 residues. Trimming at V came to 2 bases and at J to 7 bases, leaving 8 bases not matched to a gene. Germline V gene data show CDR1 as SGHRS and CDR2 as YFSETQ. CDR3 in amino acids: CASSFNSGSGNTQYF. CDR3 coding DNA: TGCGCCAGCAGCTTTAATAGCGGGAGCGGGAATACGCAGTATTTT.

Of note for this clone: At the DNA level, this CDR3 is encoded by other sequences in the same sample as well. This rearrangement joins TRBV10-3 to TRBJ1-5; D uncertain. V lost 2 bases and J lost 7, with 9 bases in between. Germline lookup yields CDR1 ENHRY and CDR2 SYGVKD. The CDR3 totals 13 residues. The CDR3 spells CAISEPGRQPQHF. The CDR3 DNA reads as TGTGCCATCAGTGAGCCGGGTCGACAGCCCCAGCATTTT.

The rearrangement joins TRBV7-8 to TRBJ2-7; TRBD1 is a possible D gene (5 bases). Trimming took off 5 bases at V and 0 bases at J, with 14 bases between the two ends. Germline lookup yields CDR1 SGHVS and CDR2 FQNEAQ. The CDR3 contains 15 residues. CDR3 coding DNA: TGTGCCAGCAGCCAACAAGGGGTTAGCTCCTACGAGCAGTACTTC. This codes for CASSQQGVSSYEQYF. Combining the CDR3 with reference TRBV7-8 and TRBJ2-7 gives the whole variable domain GAGVSQSPRYKVAKRGQDVALRCDPISGHVSLFWYQQALGQGPEFLTYFQNEAQLDKSGLPSDRFFAERPEGSVSTLKIQRTQQEDSAVYLCASSQQGVSSYEQYFGPGTRLTVT.

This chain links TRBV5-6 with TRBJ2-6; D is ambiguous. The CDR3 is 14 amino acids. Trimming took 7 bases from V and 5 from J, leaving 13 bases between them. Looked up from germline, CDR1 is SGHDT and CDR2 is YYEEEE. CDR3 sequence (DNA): TGTGCCAGCGAGTCACAAAGTCGGGCCAACGTCCTGACTTTC. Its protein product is CASESQSRANVLTF.

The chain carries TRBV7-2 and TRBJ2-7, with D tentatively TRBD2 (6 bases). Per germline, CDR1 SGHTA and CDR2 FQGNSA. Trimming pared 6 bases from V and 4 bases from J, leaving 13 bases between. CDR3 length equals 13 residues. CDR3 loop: CASRRGGGYEQYF. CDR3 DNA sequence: TGTGCCAGCAGGAGGGGAGGAGGGTACGAGCAGTACTTC.

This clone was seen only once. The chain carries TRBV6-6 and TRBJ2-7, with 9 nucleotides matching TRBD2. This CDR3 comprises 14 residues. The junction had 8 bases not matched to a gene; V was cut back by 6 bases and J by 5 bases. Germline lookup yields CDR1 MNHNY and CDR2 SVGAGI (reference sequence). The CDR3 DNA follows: TGTGCCAGCAGGCAGGGACTAGCTTTCCACGAGCAGTACTTC. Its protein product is CASRQGLAFHEQYF.

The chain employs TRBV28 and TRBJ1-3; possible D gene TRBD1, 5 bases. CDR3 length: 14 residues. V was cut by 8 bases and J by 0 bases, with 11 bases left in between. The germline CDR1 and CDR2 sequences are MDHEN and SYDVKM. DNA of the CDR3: TGTGCCAGCGGGGCCATCCCCTCTGGAAACACCATATATTTT. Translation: CASGAIPSGNTIYF.

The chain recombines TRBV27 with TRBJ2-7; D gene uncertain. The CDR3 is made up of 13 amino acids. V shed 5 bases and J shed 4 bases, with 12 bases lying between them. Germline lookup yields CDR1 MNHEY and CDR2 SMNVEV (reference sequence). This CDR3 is CASSTRVGYEQYF. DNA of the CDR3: TGTGCCAGCAGTACGCGAGTCGGGTACGAGCAGTACTTC.